These T cell receptor beta chains were read from a single sample in a study of PD-1 blockade in mismatch repair-deficient tumors. The table came from immunoSEQ multiplex PCR; TCRdb's copy has only in-frame clones and leaves some out. The sample shows roughly 80,000 clones, 81% of them seen only once. This material consisted of peripheral blood, taken 12 weeks after starting pembrolizumab. These receptors were collected from an adult with mismatch repair-deficient cancer. The conserved cysteine and the conserved F or W are not part of the CDR3 here. The order of the fields is J gene, CDR3 length, V gene, CDR3 protein.

TRBJ2-2	12	TRBV19	ASSITGGTGELF
TRBJ1-5	12	TRBV28	AITTDPSNQPQH
TRBJ1-1	13	TRBV29-1	SVDGRRTANTEAF
TRBJ1-1	17	TRBV7-8	ASSSRRGQGALRNTEAF
TRBJ1-3	11	TRBV5-6	ASSGGAGNTIY
TRBJ2-1	15	TRBV7-8	ASSLHPGLGPYNEQF
TRBJ1-2	14	TRBV5-6	ASSLGTLRTLDGYT
TRBJ1-2	13	TRBV27	ASRGNRVNRYGYT
TRBJ2-1	16	TRBV7-3	ASSTLGPMLSSYNEQF
TRBJ2-3	12	TRBV7-7	ASSLDYSGDTQY
TRBJ1-5	13	TRBV5-1	ASSPSAAGNQPQH
TRBJ1-3	11	TRBV19	ASNMYEGNTIY
TRBJ2-7	13	TRBV5-1	ASSPARGAAYEQY
TRBJ2-7	12	TRBV7-9	ASSRARESYEQY
TRBJ2-5	14	TRBV21-1	ASSKTRVQGQETQY
TRBJ2-7	12	TRBV7-3	ASSLGQGRDEQY
TRBJ1-2	10	TRBV9	ASSGGGVGYT
TRBJ2-3	14	TRBV5-1	ASSTRGLARTDTQY
TRBJ2-1	9	TRBV20-1	SAKGGNEQF
TRBJ2-3	15	TRBV10-3	AISEGASGSTPDTQY
TRBJ2-7	13	TRBV6-1	ATRRLAGRSYEQY
TRBJ2-6	16	TRBV15	ATSRGGTSTSGANVLT
TRBJ2-7	13	TRBV6-1	ASRAATGGKFEQY
TRBJ2-7	14	TRBV7-6	ASSSGGTGVGYEQY
TRBJ2-1	12	TRBV6-1	ASQTPLVSYEQF
TRBJ2-7	11	TRBV15	ATSRGLPYEQY
TRBJ2-1	13	TRBV5-1	ASSLTSGSRNEQF
TRBJ2-7	13	TRBV7-9	ASSQVSGSYYEQY
TRBJ2-2	14	TRBV30	AWSFPLWLGTGELF
TRBJ1-4	11	TRBV30	AWSGSVGEKLF
TRBJ1-3	11	TRBV9	ASSVGGGNTIY
TRBJ2-1	13	TRBV27	ASTPGTGGASEQF
TRBJ1-1	12	TRBV10-3	AISESYGNTEAF
TRBJ2-7	14	TRBV5-4	ASSSLSVSRSYEQY
TRBJ2-7	13	TRBV5-1	ASSGTSGSSYEQY
TRBJ2-3	13	TRBV7-3	ASSLQSADPDTQY
TRBJ1-3	11	TRBV9	ASSVGTGNTIY
TRBJ2-5	10	TRBV11-3	ASSPTLETQY
TRBJ2-1	13	TRBV29-1	SVDNQLAGGPWQF
TRBJ2-1	14	TRBV11-2	ASSPGTSAGGNEQF
TRBJ2-7	11	TRBV5-6	ASSLDNSYEQY
TRBJ2-7	12	TRBV29-1	SVASTLSSYEQY
TRBJ1-2	13	TRBV25-1	ASSDRNAAAYGYT
TRBJ1-1	12	TRBV7-2	ASSFAPGDTEAF
TRBJ2-2	10	TRBV9	ASSVAPGELF
TRBJ1-5	11	TRBV30	AWSGGQGQPQH
TRBJ2-1	16	TRBV9	ASSVVGGSATLHNEQF
TRBJ2-1	12	TRBV4-2	ASSQGQGYNEQF
TRBJ2-1	13	TRBV11-2	ASRPHGTLYNEQF
TRBJ2-1	13	TRBV7-9	ASSPGLAGFNEQF
TRBJ2-7	11	TRBV11-2	ASSPDTAYEQY
TRBJ1-1	11	TRBV5-6	ASSAWWDTEAF
TRBJ1-3	16	TRBV18	ASSPIVGSRGSGNTIY
TRBJ2-7	12	TRBV5-8	ASRSRRGAYEQY
TRBJ2-5	11	TRBV6-1	ASGPIQEETQY
TRBJ2-7	12	TRBV18	ASSSEAGSYEQY
TRBJ1-2	12	TRBV10-3	AISDQGGNHGYT
TRBJ2-7	11	TRBV18	ASSQGQGYEQY
TRBJ1-1	12	TRBV11-1	ASREGQLNTEAF
TRBJ1-5	16	TRBV28	ASVDLDQGTYSNQPQH